This record covers a single T cell receptor (beta chain). No antigen is known for it. Base qualities are not provided; no much larger clone lies one nucleotide away. This record belongs to a study of early T cells in non-severe SARS-CoV-2 infection (dated by TCRdb to the early 2020s). Context from the whole study: Because TCR sequencing relied on bulk RNA taken from unsorted whole blood, pairing of alpha and beta chains was not possible.

This was a case-control study nested in a cohort of healthcare workers in London, UK, who had nasopharyngeal swab PCR tests and blood samples taken every week. Healthcare workers were recruited between 23 and 31 March 2020, during the week of the UK lockdown, and were followed weekly for up to roughly 15 weeks. The paper as a whole reports these results and caveats: VDJdb matching was skewed toward anti-spike CD8 responses and likely underestimated virus-specific expansions by missing private and CD4 specificities.

Library preparation used 5' RACE. The sequencing machine was a NextSeq 500. The TCR library protocol attached unique molecular identifiers to individual cDNA molecules to correct for sequencing error and PCR bias. Both TCR alpha and beta chains were sequenced, and tight co-correlation was observed between alpha and beta sequence abundances in each sample. The original methods were these. Decombinator V4 was used to annotate TCR sequences for V gene, J gene and CDR3. TCRs were defined as expanded if a significant change between any two time points was detected under a Poisson model with p below 0.0001. TCR abundances were normalised to the total number of TCRs sequenced in each sample and reported as counts per million. TRAV1-2 paired with TRAJ12, TRAJ20 or TRAJ33 defined MAIT TCRs, while TRAV10 paired with TRAJ18 defined iNKT TCRs. VDJdb, accessed on 1 November 2021, was searched for TCRs annotated for CMV, EBV and SARS-CoV-2, and TCRs annotated for more than one antigen were excluded. In-frame beta chains were kept once TCRdb had trimmed the public reads at Q25 with fastp and called clones with MiXCR. Rows matching on CDR3 protein sequence are summarized as one entry with the most common DNA and genes. TCRdb assigned the V and J calls; the authors' analysis was not used. The sample profile shows 65,000 to 70,000 distinct CDR3 sequences; roughly an eighth of them were found once. Of the sample, more than 1.5% is held by the ten largest clones.

In the germline V gene (reference sequence), CDR1 corresponds to GTSNPN and CDR2 to SVGIG. Counted from cysteine to phenylalanine, this CDR3 has 13 amino acids. The DNA shown is the 39-base CDR3, in frame from base 1. V and J are truncated by 0 bases and 9 bases respectively, leaving an intervening sequence of 13 bases. The sequenced sample consisted of whole blood. The sequence links TRBV30 to TRBJ2-3, with the D assignment possibly TRBD1 or TRBD2, given 5 matching bases for each. The receptor's source is an adult who was a healthcare worker with PCR-confirmed SARS-CoV-2 infection or an uninfected control (not recorded which). In nucleotide form, the sequence is TGTGCCTGGAGTGTACGGGGCGCACCAACGCAGTATTTT. The translation is CAWSVRGAPTQYF.